The source of this TCR beta chain is a study of blood T cell repertoires in COVID-19. Study context: PBMCs, B-cell-depleted T cells, or T cells provided the cDNA or gDNA that made up the material.

In the original workflow: Counts of nucleated cells, estimated from reference gene primer amplification, were obtained. Libraries were prepared by immunoSEQ multiplex PCR; TCRdb keeps only in-frame clonotypes and omits some of them. The D gene and trimming were derived from the DNA, and the V and J assignments and clone size from that table. The sample consists of 250,000 to 300,000 clones, approximately 79% of them appearing once. Adults between about 18 and 89 years of age took part from 20 to 25 US areas. Which cohort a participant joined came from the clinical history participants gave. V lost 5 bases and J 10 bases, leaving 16 bases between the germline ends. The CDR3 has 14 amino acids. Per the germline V gene, CDR1 is SGHRS and CDR2 is YFSETQ.

The chain is built from TRBV5-1 and TRBJ1-6, with D unclear. This sequence was found in a man under 40 with acute COVID-19. The sample comprised PBMCs or T cells enriched from blood (not recorded which). CDR3 sequence: CASRSGAGESPLHF. DNA of the CDR3: TGCGCCAGCAGGAGTGGCGCGGGCGAATCACCCCTCCACTTT. The variable domain in full, completed from reference TRBV5-1 and TRBJ1-6, reads KAGVTQTPRYLIKTRGQQVTLSCSPISGHRSVSWYQQTPGQGLQFLFEYFSETQRNKGNFPGRFSGRQFSNSRSEMNVSTLELGDSALYLCASRSGAGESPLHFGNGTRLTVT.